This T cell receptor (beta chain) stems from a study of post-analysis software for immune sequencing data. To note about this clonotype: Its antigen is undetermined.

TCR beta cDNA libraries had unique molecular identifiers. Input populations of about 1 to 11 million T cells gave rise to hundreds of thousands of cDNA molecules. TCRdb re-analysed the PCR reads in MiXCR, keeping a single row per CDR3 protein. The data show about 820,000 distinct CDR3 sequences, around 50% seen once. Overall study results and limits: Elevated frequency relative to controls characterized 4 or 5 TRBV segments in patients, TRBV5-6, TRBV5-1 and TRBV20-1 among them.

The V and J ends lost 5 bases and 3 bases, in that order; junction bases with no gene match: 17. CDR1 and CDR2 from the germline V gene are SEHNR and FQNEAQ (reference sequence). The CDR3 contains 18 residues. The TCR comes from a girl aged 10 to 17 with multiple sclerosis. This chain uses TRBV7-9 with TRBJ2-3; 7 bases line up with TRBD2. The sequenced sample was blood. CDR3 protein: CASSRGLIAGSSTDTQYF. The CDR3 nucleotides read TGTGCCAGCAGCAGAGGACTTATAGCGGGTAGCAGTACAGATACGCAGTATTTT.